The entry below describes one T cell receptor (beta chain). Using immunoSEQ multiplex PCR, the repertoire was profiled, and TCRdb retains in-frame clones only, with some absent. The sample lists 250,000 to 300,000 clones; about 90% were seen once. Germline V gene data show CDR1 as MNHEY and CDR2 as SVGAGI. The CDR3 covers 15 residues. V lost 4 bases and J lost 3; bases outside the gene matches: 3. The sample belongs to a study of blood T cell repertoires in COVID-19. Adults between about 18 and 95 years of age took part from about 24 US areas. Assignments of participants to cohorts depended upon their own reported clinical history.

Material for sequencing was PBMCs or T cells enriched from blood (not recorded which). The chain employs TRBV6-5 and TRBJ2-3, with 11 positions matching TRBD1. The clonotype was recovered from a woman in her sixties who had recovered from COVID-19. CDR3 in DNA: TGTGCCAGCAGTTTTGGACAGGGGGCAACAGATACGCAGTATTTT. Translation gives CASSFGQGATDTQYF.